A selection of T cell receptor beta chains follows, all from one sample in a study of cytotoxic CD8 clonotypes in ibrutinib-treated CLL. Sequencing used immunoSEQ multiplex PCR; TCRdb keeps in-frame clones, though not all of them. Of tens of thousands of clones listed, roughly 77% are singletons. The sample was PBMCs, taken after 12 months of ibrutinib treatment. The origin of the receptors is a human donor with chronic lymphocytic leukemia. The CDR3 runs from the conserved cysteine through the conserved F or W. D genes are given only for firm matches. Expanded clones are given a class, and other clones once, few, many or no size at all.

V: TRBV21-1; size: NA; D: NA; length: 14; J: TRBJ2-2; CDR3: CASRDYQGAGELFF; DNA: TGTGCCAGCCGGGACTACCAGGGGGCCGGGGAGCTGTTTTTT
V: TRBV21-1; size: few; D: NA; length: 14; J: TRBJ1-2; CDR3: CASSGADRSYGYTF; DNA: TGTGCCAGCAGCGGCGCGGACAGGAGCTATGGCTACACCTTC
V: TRBV28; size: NA; D: NA; length: 14; J: TRBJ1-2; CDR3: CASSFAGAGDGYTF; DNA: TGTGCCAGCAGTTTCGCGGGCGCGGGGGATGGCTACACCTTC
V: TRBV29-1; size: NA; D: NA; length: 12; J: TRBJ1-2; CDR3: CSVTGGFYGYTF; DNA: TGCAGCGTTACAGGCGGCTTCTATGGCTACACCTTC
V: TRBV19; size: NA; D: TRBD1; length: 18; J: TRBJ2-2; CDR3: CASSPLGRDRGRTGELFF; DNA: TGTGCCAGTAGCCCATTGGGCCGGGACAGGGGGCGGACCGGGGAGCTGTTTTTT
V: TRBV27; size: NA; D: NA; length: 13; J: TRBJ2-1; CDR3: CASSFGGWDEQFF; DNA: TGTGCCAGCAGTTTCGGGGGTTGGGATGAGCAGTTCTTC
V: TRBV27; size: NA; D: TRBD1; length: 16; J: TRBJ1-2; CDR3: CASSTRWTGEGYGYTF; DNA: TGTGCCAGCAGTACCCGATGGACAGGGGAGGGCTATGGCTACACCTTC
V: TRBV9; size: NA; D: NA; length: 15; J: TRBJ2-5; CDR3: CASSVGGASRETQYF; DNA: TGTGCCAGCAGCGTAGGGGGGGCCTCTAGGGAGACCCAGTACTTC
V: TRBV28; size: few; D: TRBD1; length: 13; J: TRBJ1-2; CDR3: CASREGQLGGYTF; DNA: TGTGCCAGCAGGGAGGGACAGTTGGGTGGCTACACCTTC
V: TRBV5-6; size: once; D: NA; length: 13; J: TRBJ2-7; CDR3: CASSLAGSYEQYF; DNA: TGTGCCAGCAGCTTGGCGGGGTCCTACGAGCAGTACTTC
V: TRBV30; size: once; D: NA; length: 12; J: TRBJ2-7; CDR3: CAWSHNRVEGYF; DNA: TGTGCCTGGAGTCACAACAGGGTCGAGGGGTACTTC